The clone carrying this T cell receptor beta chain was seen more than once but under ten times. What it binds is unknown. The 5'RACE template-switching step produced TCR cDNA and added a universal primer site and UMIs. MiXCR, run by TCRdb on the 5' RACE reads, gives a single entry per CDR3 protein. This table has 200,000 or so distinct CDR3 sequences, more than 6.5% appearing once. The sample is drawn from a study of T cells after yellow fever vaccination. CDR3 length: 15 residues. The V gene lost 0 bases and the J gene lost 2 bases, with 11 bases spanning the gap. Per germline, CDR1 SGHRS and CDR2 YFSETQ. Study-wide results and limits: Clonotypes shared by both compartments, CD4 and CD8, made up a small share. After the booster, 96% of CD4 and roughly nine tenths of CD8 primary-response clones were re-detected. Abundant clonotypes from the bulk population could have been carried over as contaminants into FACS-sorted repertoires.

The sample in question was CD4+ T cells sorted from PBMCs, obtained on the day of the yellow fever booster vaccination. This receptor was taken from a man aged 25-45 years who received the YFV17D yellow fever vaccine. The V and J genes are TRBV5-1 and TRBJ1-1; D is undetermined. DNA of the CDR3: TGCGCCAGCAGCTTGGCAGCGACACTTAACACTGAAGCTTTCTTT. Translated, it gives CASSLAATLNTEAFF.